The rows below give T cell receptor beta chains drawn from one sample of a study of lymphopenia after photon versus proton radiotherapy. Some clones are missing from TCRdb's copy, which holds only in-frame ones; the method was immunoSEQ multiplex PCR. The sample shows 15,000 to 20,000 clones, 70% to 90% of them seen only once. Source: peripheral blood, taken from a patient treated with proton-based radiotherapy. The receptor source for this set is a man aged 65-85 years with pancreatic cancer. The CDR3 runs from the conserved cysteine through the conserved F or W. Each record gives: clone size, V gene, D gene, J gene, CDR3 protein, CDR3 DNA. A D gene is named only where the DNA matches it firmly. A clone size is listed for some rows: how often the clone was seen (once, few, many), or a class if it is expanded.

>.|TRBV18|.|TRBJ2-7
CASSPSVAGEQYF
TGTGCCAGCTCACCATCGGTTGCGGGGGAGCAGTACTTC
>.|TRBV29-1|.|TRBJ1-2
CSVQETPSYGYTF
TGCAGCGTCCAAGAGACACCCTCCTATGGCTACACCTTC
>.|TRBV14|.|TRBJ2-7
CASSQVTGQDYEQYF
TGTGCCAGCAGCCAAGTGACGGGACAAGACTACGAGCAGTACTTC
>.|TRBV27|TRBD1|TRBJ1-2
CASSTGQGLYGYTF
TGTGCCAGCAGTACCGGACAGGGGCTCTATGGCTACACCTTC
>.|TRBV10-1|TRBD2|TRBJ2-1
CASSPSGGANEQFF
TGCGCCAGCAGTCCTAGCGGGGGGGCTAATGAGCAGTTCTTC
>.|TRBV5-1|.|TRBJ2-2
CASSYYRAGDGELFF
TGCGCCAGCAGCTACTACAGGGCCGGGGACGGGGAGCTGTTTTTT
>.|TRBV2|.|TRBJ1-5
CASSIQGSNQPQHF
TGTGCCAGCAGTATACAGGGTAGCAATCAGCCCCAGCATTTT
>.|TRBV30|TRBD1|TRBJ2-2
CAWSAGGRTGELFF
TGTGCCTGGAGTGCAGGGGGACGAACCGGGGAGCTGTTTTTT
>.|TRBV27|.|TRBJ2-7
CASSPGYSSSYEQYF
TGTGCCAGCAGTCCAGGGTATTCAAGCTCCTACGAGCAGTACTTC
>.|TRBV15|TRBD1|TRBJ1-1
CATSREDRGSPEAFF
TGTGCCACCAGCAGAGAGGACAGGGGGTCCCCTGAAGCTTTCTTT
>.|TRBV11-1|.|TRBJ2-7
CASSPPGTVIYEQYF
TGTGCCAGCAGCCCCCCCGGGACTGTCATCTACGAGCAGTACTTC
>.|TRBV19|TRBD1|TRBJ1-1
CASRGDRENTEAFF
TGTGCCAGTAGGGGGGACAGGGAGAACACTGAAGCTTTCTTT
>.|TRBV5-4|TRBD1|TRBJ2-2
CASSSDRGRIGELFF
TGTGCCAGCAGTTCGGACAGGGGGCGGATCGGGGAGCTGTTTTTT
>.|TRBV5-5|.|TRBJ2-7
CASSLEGEEQYF
TGTGCCAGCAGCTTGGAGGGCGAGGAGCAGTACTTC
>.|TRBV6-5|TRBD1|TRBJ1-1
CASSYHGQGGTEAFF
TGTGCCAGCAGTTACCACGGACAGGGGGGGACTGAAGCTTTCTTT
>.|TRBV6-5|.|TRBJ2-2
CASSYSRFGTGELFF
TGTGCCAGCAGTTACTCGAGGTTTGGGACCGGGGAGCTGTTTTTT
>.|TRBV5-5|TRBD1|TRBJ2-4
CASSLRQGSNIQYF
TGTGCCAGCAGCCTTCGACAGGGGTCGAACATTCAGTACTTC
>.|TRBV7-6|TRBD2|TRBJ2-3
CASSVGLAGAATDTQYF
TGTGCCAGCAGCGTGGGACTAGCGGGGGCCGCCACAGATACGCAGTATTTT
>.|TRBV6-5|TRBD2|TRBJ2-2
CASRLAVNTGELFF
TGTGCCAGCAGACTAGCGGTGAACACCGGGGAGCTGTTTTTT
>few|TRBV5-1|.|TRBJ2-5
CASSLIEGEETQYF
TGCGCCAGCAGCTTGATCGAGGGGGAAGAGACCCAGTACTTC
>once|TRBV2|.|TRBJ2-3
CASKQYTDTQYF
TGTGCCAGCAAACAGTACACAGATACGCAGTATTTT
>.|TRBV5-1|.|TRBJ2-1
CASSLGSTYNEQFF
TGCGCCAGCAGCTTAGGGTCTACATACAATGAGCAGTTCTTC
>.|TRBV7-5|.|TRBJ2-7
CARSSNRGGEQYF
TGTGCCAGAAGCTCAAACAGGGGGGGCGAGCAGTACTTC
>.|TRBV9|TRBD1|TRBJ1-2
CASSARQGGYGYTF
TGTGCCAGCAGCGCCCGACAGGGGGGCTATGGCTACACCTTC
>.|TRBV6-4|.|TRBJ2-3
CASSEGRAFSSDTQYF
TGTGCCAGCAGTGAAGGGCGGGCTTTCAGCTCAGATACGCAGTATTTT
>.|TRBV7-8|.|TRBJ1-3
CASSLVILGAGNTIYF
TGTGCCAGCAGCTTAGTAATCTTAGGGGCTGGAAACACCATATATTTT
>.|TRBV5-5|.|TRBJ1-1
CASSFGITEAFF
TGTGCCAGCAGCTTTGGTATCACTGAAGCTTTCTTT
>.|TRBV5-1|.|TRBJ1-1
CASSLDPQDTEAFF
TGCGCCAGCAGCTTGGACCCCCAGGACACTGAAGCTTTCTTT
>.|TRBV19|.|TRBJ2-2
CASRWGAPRITGELFF
TGTGCCAGTAGATGGGGGGCACCGAGGATCACCGGGGAGCTGTTTTTT
>.|TRBV5-1|TRBD1|TRBJ1-5
CASSEGQGERPQHF
TGCGCCAGCAGCGAGGGGCAGGGGGAACGGCCCCAGCATTTT
>.|TRBV11-2|.|TRBJ1-1
CASSLEVGATEAFF
TGTGCCAGCAGCTTAGAGGTGGGTGCCACTGAAGCTTTCTTT
>.|TRBV27|.|TRBJ1-6
CASSFRDNSPLHF
TGTGCCAGCAGTTTCAGGGATAATTCACCCCTCCACTTT
>.|TRBV6-6|.|TRBJ1-1
CASNIRQNTEAFF
TGTGCCAGCAATATACGGCAGAACACTGAAGCTTTCTTT
>few|TRBV5-1|.|TRBJ1-1
CASSAGTAEDTEAFF
TGCGCCAGCAGCGCCGGGACCGCCGAGGACACTGAAGCTTTCTTT
>.|TRBV6-5|TRBD1|TRBJ1-1
CASSYGQGNTEAFF
TGTGCCAGCAGTTACGGACAGGGAAACACTGAAGCTTTCTTT
>.|TRBV14|.|TRBJ2-2
CASSQDRLARGELFF
TGTGCCAGCAGCCAAGATAGGCTAGCTCGGGGGGAGCTGTTTTTT
>few|TRBV2|.|TRBJ1-5
CASSDSYNQPQHF
TGTGCCAGCAGCGACAGCTACAATCAGCCCCAGCATTTT
>.|TRBV30|TRBD1|TRBJ1-1
CAYGTGVTEAFF
TGTGCCTATGGGACAGGGGTTACTGAAGCTTTCTTT
>once|TRBV30|.|TRBJ1-5
CAWSTGGPQHF
TGTGCCTGGAGTACTGGAGGGCCCCAGCATTTT
>.|TRBV6-5|TRBD1|TRBJ1-1
CASSRTGKGTEAFF
TGTGCCAGCAGCCGGACAGGGAAGGGCACTGAAGCTTTCTTT
>.|TRBV11-2|TRBD2|TRBJ2-5
CASSPRPLAGGDQETQYF
TGTGCCAGCAGCCCTCGCCCTCTAGCGGGGGGCGACCAAGAGACCCAGTACTTC
>.|TRBV7-2|.|TRBJ2-2
CASTWRANTGELFF
TGTGCCAGCACCTGGAGGGCGAACACCGGGGAGCTGTTTTTT
>.|TRBV30|.|TRBJ2-1
CAWSELRNEQFF
TGTGCCTGGAGTGAGCTCCGGAATGAGCAGTTCTTC
>.|TRBV5-1|.|TRBJ2-2
CASCPAASNTGELFF
TGCGCCAGCTGCCCCGCGGCATCGAACACCGGGGAGCTGTTTTTT
>.|TRBV2|.|TRBJ2-7
CASKKGRENYEQYF
TGTGCCAGCAAAAAGGGGCGGGAAAACTACGAGCAGTACTTC
>once|TRBV18|.|TRBJ2-1
CASSPGGSRSYNEQFF
TGTGCCAGCTCACCAGGAGGGAGTAGGTCCTACAATGAGCAGTTCTTC
>.|TRBV25-1|.|TRBJ1-1
CASSEYSRGREAFF
TGTGCCAGCAGTGAATATTCCCGCGGCAGGGAAGCTTTCTTT
>.|TRBV2|TRBD2|TRBJ2-1
CASRNPGTSRNNEQFF
TGTGCCAGCAGAAACCCCGGGACTAGCCGCAACAATGAGCAGTTCTTC
>.|TRBV9|.|TRBJ2-4
CASSAPGTAAKNIQYF
TGTGCCAGCAGCGCACCCGGGACGGCAGCCAAAAACATTCAGTACTTC
>.|TRBV29-1|.|TRBJ1-5
CMAGHNQPQHF
TGCATGGCAGGTCACAATCAGCCCCAGCATTTT
>.|TRBV19|TRBD1|TRBJ1-1
CASSMAGQLNTEAFF
TGTGCCAGTAGTATGGCGGGACAGCTTAACACTGAAGCTTTCTTT
>once|TRBV2|TRBD2|TRBJ2-1
CASRYGTSVAEQFF
TGTGCCAGCAGGTACGGGACTAGTGTGGCTGAGCAGTTCTTC
>.|TRBV27|TRBD2|TRBJ2-3
CASSLALSERGITDTQYF
TGTGCCAGCAGTTTAGCCCTTAGTGAGCGGGGGATCACAGATACGCAGTATTTT
>.|TRBV5-1|.|TRBJ2-7
CASTRDGLNYEQYF
TGCGCCAGCACTAGGGACGGACTAAACTACGAGCAGTACTTC
>.|TRBV2|.|TRBJ2-3
CASSRHTDTQYF
TGTGCCAGCAGCCGACACACAGATACGCAGTATTTT